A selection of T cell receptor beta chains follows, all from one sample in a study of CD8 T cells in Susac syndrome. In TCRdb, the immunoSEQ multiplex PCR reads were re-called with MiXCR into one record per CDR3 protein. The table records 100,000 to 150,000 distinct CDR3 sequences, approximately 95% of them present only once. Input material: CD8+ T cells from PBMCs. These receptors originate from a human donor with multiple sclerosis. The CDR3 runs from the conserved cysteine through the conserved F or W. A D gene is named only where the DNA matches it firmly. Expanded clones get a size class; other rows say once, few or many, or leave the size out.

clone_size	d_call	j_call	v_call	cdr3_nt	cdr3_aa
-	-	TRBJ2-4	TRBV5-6	TGTGCCAGCAGCTTACTACAGGGCCCTACCAAAAACATTCAGTACTTC	CASSLLQGPTKNIQYF
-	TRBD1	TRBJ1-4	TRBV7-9	TGTGCCAGCAGTCGGCCCCAGGGGGGGCAGTTGGGAAAACTGTTTTTT	CASSRPQGGQLGKLFF
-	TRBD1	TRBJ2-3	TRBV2	TGTGCCAGCATCTTGACAGGGGGCAATACGCAGTATTTT	CASILTGGNTQYF
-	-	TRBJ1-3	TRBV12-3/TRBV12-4	TGTGCCAGCAGACGCGGACAGAGCACTGGAAACACCATATATTTT	CASRRGQSTGNTIYF
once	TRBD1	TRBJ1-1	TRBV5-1	TGCGCCAGCAGCGACAGGGGGGCTGAGGACACTGAAGCTTTCTTT	CASSDRGAEDTEAFF
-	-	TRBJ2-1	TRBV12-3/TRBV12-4	TGTGCCAGCAGTTTAGCGGTCGTAGGGCCCAATGAGCAGTTCTTC	CASSLAVVGPNEQFF
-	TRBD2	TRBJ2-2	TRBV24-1	TGTGCCACCAGTGATTTAGCGGGATCCCAAAAGATTGCCGGGGAGCTGTTTTTT	CATSDLAGSQKIAGELFF
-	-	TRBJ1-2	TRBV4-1	TGCGCCAGCAGCCAGGAATCAAGGGGGGCGCGTGGCTACACCTTC	CASSQESRGARGYTF
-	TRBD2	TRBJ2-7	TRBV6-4	TGTGCCAGCAGGCGAGGAGCGGGGGAGCAGTACTTC	CASRRGAGEQYF
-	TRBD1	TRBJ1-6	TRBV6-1	TGTGCCACCTCCCCCGGGACAGGGGATATCGTTGGTTCACCCCTCCACTTT	CATSPGTGDIVGSPLHF
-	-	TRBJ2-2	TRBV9	TGTGCCAGCAGCGTAGCTGGGAACACCGGGGAGCTGTTTTTT	CASSVAGNTGELFF
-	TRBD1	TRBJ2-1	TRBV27	TGTGCCAGCAGTTGGGACAGACTCAATGAGCAGTTCTTC	CASSWDRLNEQFF
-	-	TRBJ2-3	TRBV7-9	TGTGCCAGCAGCTTAAGCTCAGATACGCAGTATTTT	CASSLSSDTQYF
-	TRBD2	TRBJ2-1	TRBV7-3	TGTGCCAGCAGCCATCCGGGGGGGACCGACGGAAGGAATGAGCAGTTCTTC	CASSHPGGTDGRNEQFF
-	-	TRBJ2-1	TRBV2	TGTGCCATTCCGGGGGAAACCTACAATGAGCAGTTCTTC	CAIPGETYNEQFF
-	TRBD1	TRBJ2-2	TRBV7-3	TGTGCCAGCAGCCACTCAGGGGGCCTCTCCGCCGGGGAGCTGTTTTTT	CASSHSGGLSAGELFF
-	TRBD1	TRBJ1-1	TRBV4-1	TGCGCCAGCAGCCAACCAGGGGGCCCGGACACTGAAGCTTTCTTT	CASSQPGGPDTEAFF
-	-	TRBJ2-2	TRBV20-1	TGCAGTGCTAGAGATCACCGTAAAGGGCTCACAGCGAACACCGGGGAGCTGTTTTTT	CSARDHRKGLTANTGELFF
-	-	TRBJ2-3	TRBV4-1	TGCGCCAGCAGCCTGAGGTGGGGGACGCAGTATTTT	CASSLRWGTQYF
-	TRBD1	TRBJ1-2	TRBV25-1	TGTGCCAGCAGGACAGGGGGTGGCTACACCTTC	CASRTGGGYTF
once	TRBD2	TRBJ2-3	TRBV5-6	TGTGCCAGCAGCTTGGATCCTAGCGGATCATCAGATACGCAGTATTTT	CASSLDPSGSSDTQYF
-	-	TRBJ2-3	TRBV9	TGTGCCAGCAGCGTAGGGCTAGCCACAGATACGCAGTATTTT	CASSVGLATDTQYF
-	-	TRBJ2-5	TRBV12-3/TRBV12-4	TGTGCCAGCAGAACCGGTCTCCAAGAGACCCAGTACTTC	CASRTGLQETQYF
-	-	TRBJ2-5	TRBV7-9	TGTGCCAGCAGCTTACGGGGAGACAGGCCCGGGGAGACCCAGTACTTC	CASSLRGDRPGETQYF
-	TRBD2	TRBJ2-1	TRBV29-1	TGCAGCGTTCCAAAGCGGGGGGGCCGGAATGAGCAGTTCTTC	CSVPKRGGRNEQFF
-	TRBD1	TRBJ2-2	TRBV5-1	TGCGCCAGCAATAACGGACAGGGTGTCACCGGGGAGCTGTTTTTT	CASNNGQGVTGELFF
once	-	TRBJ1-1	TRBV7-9	TGTGCCAGCAGCTCCACGGACGGCAACACTGAAGCTTTCTTT	CASSSTDGNTEAFF
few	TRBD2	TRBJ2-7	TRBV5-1	TGCGCCAGCAGCTTGGTTAGCGGGGACTCCTACGAGCAGTACTTC	CASSLVSGDSYEQYF
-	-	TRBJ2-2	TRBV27	TGTGCCAGCACCCCTTTCCTCCCAGCAGGGTATTTGAACACCGGGGAGCTGTTTTTT	CASTPFLPAGYLNTGELFF
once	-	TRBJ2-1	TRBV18	TGTGCCAGCTCACCTTGGGGGACTTCCTCCTACAATGAGCAGTTCTTC	CASSPWGTSSYNEQFF
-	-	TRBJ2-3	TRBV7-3	TGTGCCAGCAGCTTAAATTTGGGCTTGGAGGATACGCAGTATTTT	CASSLNLGLEDTQYF
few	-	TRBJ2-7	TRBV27	TGTGCCAGCAGGAAAGCGCCTTACGAGCAGTACTTC	CASRKAPYEQYF
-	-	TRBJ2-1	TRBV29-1	TGCAGCGTTGAGGGCGGGACCTCCTACAATGAGCAGTTCTTC	CSVEGGTSYNEQFF
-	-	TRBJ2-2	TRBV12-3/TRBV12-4	TGTGCCAGCAGTTGGACCGTGAACACCGGGGAGCTGTTTTTT	CASSWTVNTGELFF
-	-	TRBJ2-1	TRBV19	TGTGCCAGTAGTATAGGGCAGCTCTCCTACAATGAGCAGTTCTTC	CASSIGQLSYNEQFF
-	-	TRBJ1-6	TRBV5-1	TGCGCCAGCAGCTTAGGTAAACAGAGTTCACCCCTCCACTTT	CASSLGKQSSPLHF
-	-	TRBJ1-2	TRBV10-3	TGTGCCATCAGTGGACTTCAGGGAGGTCACACCTTC	CAISGLQGGHTF
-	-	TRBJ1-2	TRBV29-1	TGCAGCGTTGTGGCGGAATATGGCTACACCTTC	CSVVAEYGYTF
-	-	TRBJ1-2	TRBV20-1	TGCAGTGCTAGAGATCTATCAGGGCAAACCCTAGAGGAAAACTATGGCTACACCTTC	CSARDLSGQTLEENYGYTF
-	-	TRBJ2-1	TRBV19	TGTGCCAGTACCCCCGACAGGAGCTCCTACAATGAGCAGTTCTTC	CASTPDRSSYNEQFF
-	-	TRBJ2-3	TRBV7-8	TGTGCCAGCAGCTTAGAGCTTAGCACAGATACGCAGTATTTT	CASSLELSTDTQYF
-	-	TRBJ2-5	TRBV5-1	TGCGCCAGCAGCTTGGCCCTACAGAGACAAGAGACCCAGTACTTC	CASSLALQRQETQYF
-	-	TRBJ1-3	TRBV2	TGTGCCAGCAGTATAACAGGGTCTGGAAACACCATATATTTT	CASSITGSGNTIYF
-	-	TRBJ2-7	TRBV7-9	TGTGCCAGCAGCTTCTTGGGACCGCGGGAGCAGTACTTC	CASSFLGPREQYF
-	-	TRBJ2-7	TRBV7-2	TGTGCCAGCAGCTTATTGGGCAGGAAGGTCTACGAGCAGTACTTC	CASSLLGRKVYEQYF
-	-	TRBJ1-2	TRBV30	TGTGCCTGGTACGGGAGAGCGCGAAACTATGGCTACACCTTC	CAWYGRARNYGYTF
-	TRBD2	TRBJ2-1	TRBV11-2	TGTGCCAGCAGCTTAAAGGGACTAGCGGGAGGGCCTGGGGTCTACAATGAGCAGTTCTTC	CASSLKGLAGGPGVYNEQFF
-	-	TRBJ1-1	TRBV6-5	TGTGCCAGCAGTCTGCGAGGGGCTTTGAACACTGAAGCTTTCTTT	CASSLRGALNTEAFF
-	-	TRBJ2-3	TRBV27	TGTGCCAGCTGTAAGGGGCGCGGGACAGATACGCAGTATTTT	CASCKGRGTDTQYF
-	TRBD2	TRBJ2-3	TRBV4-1	TGCGCCAGCAGCCAAGTAGAAGCGGGGGGGCCCACAGATACGCAGTATTTT	CASSQVEAGGPTDTQYF
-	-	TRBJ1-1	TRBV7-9	TGTGCCAGCCTGGAGAACACTGAAGCTTTCTTT	CASLENTEAFF
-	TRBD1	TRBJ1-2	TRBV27	TGTGCCAGCAGTGCCGACAGGGAAAGGGACTATGGCTACACCTTC	CASSADRERDYGYTF
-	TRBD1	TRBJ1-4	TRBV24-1	TGTGCCACCCGAGGGGGCGCGGATGAAAAACTGTTTTTT	CATRGGADEKLFF
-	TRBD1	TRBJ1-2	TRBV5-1	TGCGCCAGCAGCTTGGAGGGACAGGGGTCCGACACCTTC	CASSLEGQGSDTF
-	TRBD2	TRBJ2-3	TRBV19	TGTGCCAGTAGTTCTCGACTAGCGGGAGTAGATACGCAGTATTTT	CASSSRLAGVDTQYF